This is a list of T cell receptor beta chains from one sample in a study of shared clonotypes between healthy human individuals. This table comes from immunoSEQ multiplex PCR, and its TCRdb copy is limited to in-frame clones, with some not included. This sample carries about 2 million clones, about 94% of them seen once, and the ten largest clones take more than 0.9%. The source material was naive CD8+ T cells sorted from blood. The receptors originated from a man aged 18 to 30 in good health. Each CDR3 is given with its conserved first and last residue. D genes are given only for firm matches. Some rows have no size entry. The others give once, few or many, or a class for an expanded clone.

TRBV2	.	.	TRBJ2-1	CASRYGGNEQFF	TGTGCCAGTCGGTACGGAGGGAATGAGCAGTTCTTC
TRBV6-5	.	.	TRBJ2-7	CASSYIGQGGDEQYF	TGTGCCAGCAGTTACATTGGGCAGGGCGGCGACGAGCAGTACTTC
TRBV11-2	.	.	TRBJ1-2	CASSSGGQANYGYTF	TGTGCCAGCAGCTCCGGGGGCCAGGCTAACTATGGCTACACCTTC
TRBV7-2	TRBD1	.	TRBJ1-2	CASSSDRGDYGYTF	TGTGCCAGCAGCTCGGACAGGGGAGACTATGGCTACACCTTC
TRBV5-6	.	few	TRBJ1-6	CASSLGVSPLHF	TGTGCCAGCAGCTTGGGGGTTTCACCCCTCCACTTT
TRBV4-1	TRBD2	.	TRBJ2-5	CASSPAELARGTQYF	TGCGCCAGCAGCCCGGCGGAACTAGCGAGGGGAACCCAGTACTTC
TRBV12-5	.	.	TRBJ2-1	CASAPSGLGQFF	TGTGCTAGTGCCCCGAGCGGCCTCGGGCAGTTCTTC
TRBV27	TRBD1	.	TRBJ1-6	CASSFSGTEGSPLHF	TGTGCCAGCAGTTTCTCCGGGACAGAAGGGTCACCCCTCCACTTT
TRBV30	.	.	TRBJ2-1	CAWSPLGEQFF	TGTGCCTGGAGTCCCCTAGGGGAGCAGTTCTTC
TRBV6-6	.	.	TRBJ1-2	CASIQTATNYGYTF	TGTGCCAGCATTCAGACGGCCACTAACTATGGCTACACCTTC
TRBV29-1	.	.	TRBJ1-2	CSVDEGYGYGYTF	TGCAGCGTTGATGAGGGGTATGGCTATGGCTACACCTTC
TRBV7-3	.	.	TRBJ1-2	CASSPSPRGNYGYTF	TGTGCCAGCAGCCCCAGCCCCAGGGGTAACTATGGCTACACCTTC
TRBV9	TRBD2	.	TRBJ2-3	CASSRLAGAPSTDTQYF	TGTGCCAGCAGTCGACTAGCGGGGGCCCCTAGCACAGATACGCAGTATTTT
TRBV5-6	TRBD1	.	TRBJ2-7	CASGTGEGDEQYF	TGTGCCAGCGGGACAGGGGAGGGCGACGAGCAGTACTTC
TRBV13	.	.	TRBJ2-1	CASSSPRNEQFF	TGTGCCAGCAGCTCCCCCAGGAATGAGCAGTTCTTC
TRBV6-5	.	.	TRBJ1-2	CASSYSNVDNYGYTF	TGTGCCAGCAGTTACAGTAATGTGGATAACTATGGCTACACCTTC
TRBV19	.	.	TRBJ2-7	CASAWGLSYEQYF	TGTGCCAGCGCTTGGGGTCTCTCCTACGAGCAGTACTTC
TRBV7-2	.	.	TRBJ2-7	CASSLAGRYEQYF	TGTGCCAGCAGCTTAGCAGGGAGGTACGAGCAGTACTTC
TRBV6-5	TRBD1	.	TRBJ2-2	CASSYRQGSGELFF	TGTGCCAGCAGTTACCGACAGGGTTCCGGGGAGCTGTTTTTT
TRBV5-5	.	.	TRBJ1-6	CASSLSARAIYNSPLHF	TGTGCCAGCAGCTTGTCCGCCAGGGCTATCTATAATTCACCCCTCCACTTT
TRBV6-1	.	.	TRBJ2-7	CASSEYLPGSSYEQYF	TGTGCCAGCAGTGAATATCTTCCGGGGAGCTCCTACGAGCAGTACTTC
TRBV18	.	.	TRBJ2-7	CASSISQVYEQYF	TGTGCCAGCTCAATATCTCAGGTTTACGAGCAGTACTTC
TRBV5-6	.	.	TRBJ1-5	CASSLGTTQPQHF	TGTGCCAGCAGCTTGGGGACCACACAGCCCCAGCATTTT
TRBV7-2	.	.	TRBJ2-5	CASSLRGQGWVDQETQYF	TGTGCCAGCAGCTTACGAGGCCAAGGGTGGGTGGACCAAGAGACCCAGTACTTC